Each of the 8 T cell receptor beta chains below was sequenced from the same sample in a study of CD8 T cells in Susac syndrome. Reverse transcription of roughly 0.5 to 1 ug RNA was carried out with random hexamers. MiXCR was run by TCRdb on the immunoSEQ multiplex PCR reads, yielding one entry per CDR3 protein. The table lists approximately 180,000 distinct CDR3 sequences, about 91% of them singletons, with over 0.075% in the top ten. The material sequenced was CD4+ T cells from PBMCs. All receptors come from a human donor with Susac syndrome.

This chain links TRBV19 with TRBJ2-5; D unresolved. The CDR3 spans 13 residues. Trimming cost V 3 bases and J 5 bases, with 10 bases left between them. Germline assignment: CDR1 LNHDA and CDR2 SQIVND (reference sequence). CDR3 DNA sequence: TGTGCCAGTAGTATCAACCCCTTGGAGACCCAGTACTTC. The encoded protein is CASSINPLETQYF.

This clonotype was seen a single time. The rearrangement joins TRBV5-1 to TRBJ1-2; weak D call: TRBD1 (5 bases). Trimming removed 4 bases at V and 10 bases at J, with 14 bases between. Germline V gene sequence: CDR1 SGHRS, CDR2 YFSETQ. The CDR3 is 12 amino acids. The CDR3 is CASSLIAGAYTF. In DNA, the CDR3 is TGCGCCAGCAGCCTGATAGCCGGGGCCTACACCTTC.

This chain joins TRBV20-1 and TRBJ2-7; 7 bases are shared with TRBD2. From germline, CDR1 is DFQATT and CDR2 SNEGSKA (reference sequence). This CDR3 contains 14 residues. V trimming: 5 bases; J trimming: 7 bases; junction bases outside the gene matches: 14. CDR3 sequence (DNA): TGCAGTGCTCAAAAAAGCGGGAACCCTTGGGAGCAGTACTTC. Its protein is CSAQKSGNPWEQYF.

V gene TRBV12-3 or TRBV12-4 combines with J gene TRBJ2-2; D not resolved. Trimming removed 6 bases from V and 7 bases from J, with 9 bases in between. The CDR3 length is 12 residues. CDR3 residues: CASRGYGGELFF. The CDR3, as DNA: TGTGCCAGCAGGGGGTATGGCGGGGAGCTGTTTTTT.

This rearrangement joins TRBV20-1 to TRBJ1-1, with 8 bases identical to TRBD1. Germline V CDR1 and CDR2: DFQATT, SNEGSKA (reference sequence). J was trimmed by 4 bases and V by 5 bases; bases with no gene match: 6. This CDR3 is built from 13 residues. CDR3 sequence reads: CSAGQGPSTEAFF. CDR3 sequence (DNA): TGCAGTGCTGGACAGGGTCCATCCACTGAAGCTTTCTTT.

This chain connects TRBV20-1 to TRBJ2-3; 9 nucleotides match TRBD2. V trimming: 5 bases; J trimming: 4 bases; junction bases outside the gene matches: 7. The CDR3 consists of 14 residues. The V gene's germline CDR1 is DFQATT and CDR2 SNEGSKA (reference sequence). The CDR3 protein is CSAPPSGVPDTQYF. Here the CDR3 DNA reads TGCAGTGCTCCGCCTAGCGGGGTCCCAGATACGCAGTATTTT.

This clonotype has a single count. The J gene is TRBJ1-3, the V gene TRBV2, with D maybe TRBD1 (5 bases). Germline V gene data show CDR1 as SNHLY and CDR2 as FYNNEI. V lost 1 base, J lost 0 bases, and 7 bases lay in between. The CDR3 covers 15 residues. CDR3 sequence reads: CASSEEGDSGNTIYF. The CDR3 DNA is TGTGCCAGCAGTGAAGAAGGGGACTCTGGAAACACCATATATTTT. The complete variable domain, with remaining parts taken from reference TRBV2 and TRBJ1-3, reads EPEVTQTPSHQVTQMGQEVILRCVPISNHLYFYWYRQILGQKVEFLVSFYNNEISEKSEIFDDQFSVERPDGSNFTLKIRSTKLEDSAMYFCASSEEGDSGNTIYFGEGSWLTVV.

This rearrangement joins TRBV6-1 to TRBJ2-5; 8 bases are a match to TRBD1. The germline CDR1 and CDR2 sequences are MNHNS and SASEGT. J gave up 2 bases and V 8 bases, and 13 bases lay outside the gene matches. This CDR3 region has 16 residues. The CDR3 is CASGGGGTGVQETQYF. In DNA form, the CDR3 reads TGTGCCAGCGGAGGGGGCGGGACAGGCGTTCAAGAGACCCAGTACTTC.